The 9 T cell receptor beta chains below all came from one sample that was sequenced in a study of sequential checkpoint blockade in melanoma (dated by TCRdb to the late 2010s). The protocol used for the library was the immunoSEQ multiplex PCR assay. In TCRdb, the immuneACCESS table is reduced to in-frame sequences with V and J assigned. These tables do not hold every clone; where another copy was compared, an unresolved V gene accounts for under half, and the others remain unexplained. A total of 350 to 550 clones appear in this sample, over 15% of them only once. The ten biggest clones cover roughly 13% of the sample. Reading the label with the study, this specimen's treatment or condition is: randomized to nivolumab then ipilimumab (arm A) or the reverse (arm B). The specimen comprised tumor tissue (inferred from file names), sampled from a patient given nivolumab and ipilimumab in sequence. These receptors were taken from a human donor with melanoma.

This clone has a handful of counts. The chain combines TRBV9 with TRBJ2-7; D is perhaps TRBD2 (6 bases). The germline gives CDR1 SGDLS, CDR2 YYNGEE. With 6 bases removed from V and 2 bases from J, the gap between germline ends came to 9 bases. The CDR3 loop spans 12 amino acids. This CDR3 is CASTGEPYEQYF. The CDR3 nucleotides are TGTGCCAGCACGGGGGAACCCTACGAGCAGTACTTC. The full variable domain, in which reference TRBV9 and TRBJ2-7 provide the parts outside the CDR3, is DSGVTQTPKHLITATGQRVTLRCSPRSGDLSVYWYQQSLDQGLQFLIQYYNGEERAKGNILERFSAQQFPDLHSELNLSSLELGDSALYFCASTGEPYEQYFGPGTRLTVT.

There are a few counts of this clone. The chain carries TRBV28 and TRBJ2-2; 11 bases align to TRBD2. CDR1 MDHEN and CDR2 SYDVKM come from the germline V gene. CDR3 length equals 17 residues. The V gene end was trimmed by 0 bases and the J gene end by 6 bases; junction bases not matched to a gene: 6. CDR3 in DNA: TGTGCCAGCAGTTTATGGCGCCTAGCGGGAGGCCCCGGGGAGCTGTTTTTT. Protein product: CASSLWRLAGGPGELFF.

This rearrangement joins TRBV15 to TRBJ1-5; D is unresolved. The CDR3 extends over 14 amino acids. V dropped 3 bases and J dropped 2 bases, with 8 bases sitting between them. Germline-derived CDR1 and CDR2 are LNHNV and YYDKDF (reference sequence). In DNA form, the CDR3 reads TGTGCCACCAGCAGCTCCGCCGGCAATCAGCCCCAGCATTTT. The encoded protein is CATSSSAGNQPQHF.

The chain uses TRBV15 and TRBJ1-2; D gene ambiguous. Germline lookup yields CDR1 LNHNV and CDR2 YYDKDF (reference sequence). V was clipped by 5 bases and J by 4 bases, with 20 bases between them. CDR3 size: 16 residues. CDR3 sequence reads: CATSGKSSGKTYGYTF. CDR3 coding DNA: TGTGCCACCAGCGGAAAATCAAGTGGAAAGACCTATGGCTACACCTTC. The full variable domain, with the rest looked up from reference TRBV15 and TRBJ1-2, is DAMVIQNPRYQVTQFGKPVTLSCSQTLNHNVMYWYQQKSSQAPKLLFHYYDKDFNNEADTPDNFQSRRPNTSFCFLDIRSPGLGDTAMYLCATSGKSSGKTYGYTFGSGTRLTVV.

This clone has only a few counts. This chain links TRBV6-8 with TRBJ2-3; 8 bases line up with TRBD2. The germline CDR1 and CDR2 sequences are MNHGY and SAAAGT. The CDR3 runs 15 residues. V lost 5 bases, J lost 2 bases, and 6 bases stayed unmatched. Here the CDR3 DNA reads TGTGCCAGCAGTCGTAGCGGGGCCCTCACAGATACGCAGTATTTT. It encodes CASSRSGALTDTQYF.

This clone has only a few counts. This chain connects TRBV11-3 to TRBJ1-3; D gene uncertain. Germline V gene data show CDR1 as SGHNT and CDR2 as YENEEA. The ends were cut back, 3 bases at V and 0 bases at J, with 12 bases in the middle. The CDR3 is 16 residues long. CDR3 DNA sequence: TGTGCCAGCAGCTTCTTCTCCCCGAGCTCTGGAAACACCATATATTTT. As protein: CASSFFSPSSGNTIYF.

V usage is TRBV18 and J usage is TRBJ2-5; 7 bases line up with TRBD1. CDR1 and CDR2 (germline): KGHSH, LQKENI. This CDR3 is 14 amino acids long. Losses at the gene ends were 5 bases for V and 5 bases for J; bases not matched to a gene: 8. The CDR3 region is CASSFDRAAETQYF. CDR3 in DNA: TGTGCCAGCTCATTCGACAGGGCTGCGGAGACCCAGTACTTC.

This clone appeared a few times. The chain joins TRBV28 to TRBJ2-3, with 7 positions matching TRBD2. J gave up 0 bases and V 5 bases, and 5 bases lay outside the gene matches. There are 15 residues in the CDR3. CDR1 is MDHEN and CDR2 is SYDVKM in the germline V gene. The CDR3 reads CASSTPGGSTDTQYF. The DNA for the CDR3 is TGTGCCAGCAGTACACCGGGGGGTAGCACAGATACGCAGTATTTT.

The J gene is TRBJ1-1, the V gene TRBV14; no clear D gene. Germline V gene lookup returns CDR1 SGHDN and CDR2 FVKESK. The CDR3 is 14 amino acids. Trimming removed 6 bases from V and 2 bases from J, with 13 bases in between. CDR3 DNA sequence: TGTGCCAGCAGTCTTCAGAGAAGCAACACTGAAGCTTTCTTT. Protein: CASSLQRSNTEAFF.